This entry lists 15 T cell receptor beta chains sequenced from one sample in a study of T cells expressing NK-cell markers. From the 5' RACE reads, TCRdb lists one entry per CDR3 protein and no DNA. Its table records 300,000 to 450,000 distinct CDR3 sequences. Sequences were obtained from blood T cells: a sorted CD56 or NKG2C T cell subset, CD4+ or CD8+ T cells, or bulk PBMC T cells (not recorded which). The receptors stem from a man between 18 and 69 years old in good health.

The CDR3 sequence is CASSLGERGRDTQYF. The chain has TRBV7-6 and TRBJ2-3; absent DNA, TCRdb's TRBD1 call cannot be checked. The V gene's germline CDR1 is SGHVS and CDR2 FNYEAQ. The CDR3 loop spans 15 amino acids.

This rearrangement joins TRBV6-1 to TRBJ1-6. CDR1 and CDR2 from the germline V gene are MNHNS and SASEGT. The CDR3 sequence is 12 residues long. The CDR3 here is CASRLSNSPLHF.

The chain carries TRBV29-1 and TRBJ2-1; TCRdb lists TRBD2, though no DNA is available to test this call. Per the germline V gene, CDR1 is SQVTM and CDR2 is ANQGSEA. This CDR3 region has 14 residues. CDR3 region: CSVDGWPLGNEQFF.

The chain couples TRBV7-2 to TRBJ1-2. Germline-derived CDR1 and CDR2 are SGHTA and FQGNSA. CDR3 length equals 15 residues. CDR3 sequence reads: CASSLVETDNYGYTF.

The CDR3 sequence: CASSYSKTSGGRNTQYF. The V gene is TRBV6-5, the J gene TRBJ2-3; as DNA is missing, the TRBD2 call by TCRdb cannot be tested. Germline lookup yields CDR1 MNHEY and CDR2 SVGAGI. CDR3 length equals 17 residues.

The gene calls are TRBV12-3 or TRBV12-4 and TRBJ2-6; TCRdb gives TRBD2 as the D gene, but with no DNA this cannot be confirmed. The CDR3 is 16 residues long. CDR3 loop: CASSLAGRPGANVLTF.

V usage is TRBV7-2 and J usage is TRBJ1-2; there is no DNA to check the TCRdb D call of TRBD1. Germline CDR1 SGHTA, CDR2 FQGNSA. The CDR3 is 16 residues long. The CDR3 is CASSLALTGSGYGYTF.

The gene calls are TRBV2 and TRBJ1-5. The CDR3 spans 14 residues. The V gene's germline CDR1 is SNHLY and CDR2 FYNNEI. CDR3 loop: CASSFTDRNQPQHF. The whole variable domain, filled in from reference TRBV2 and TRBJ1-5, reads EPEVTQTPSHQVTQMGQEVILRCVPISNHLYFYWYRQILGQKVEFLVSFYNNEISEKSEIFDDQFSVERPDGSNFTLKIRSTKLEDSAMYFCASSFTDRNQPQHFGDGTRLSIL.

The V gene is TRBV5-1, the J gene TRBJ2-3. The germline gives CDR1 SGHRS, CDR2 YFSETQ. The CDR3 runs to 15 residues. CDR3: CASSLAFLGADTQYF.

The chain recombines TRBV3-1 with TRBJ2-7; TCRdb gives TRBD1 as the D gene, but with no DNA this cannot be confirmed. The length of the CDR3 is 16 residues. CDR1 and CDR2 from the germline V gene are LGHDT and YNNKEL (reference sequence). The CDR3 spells CASSQDPFTGSAKQYF.

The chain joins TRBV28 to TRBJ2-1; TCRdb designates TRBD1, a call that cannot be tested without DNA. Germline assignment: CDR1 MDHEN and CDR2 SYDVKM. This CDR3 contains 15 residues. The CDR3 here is CASRPRSGSYNEQFF.

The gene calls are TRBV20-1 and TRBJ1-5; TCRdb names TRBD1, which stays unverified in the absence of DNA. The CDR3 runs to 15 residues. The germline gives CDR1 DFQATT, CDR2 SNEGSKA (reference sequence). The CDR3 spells CSASFTIRGNQPQHF.

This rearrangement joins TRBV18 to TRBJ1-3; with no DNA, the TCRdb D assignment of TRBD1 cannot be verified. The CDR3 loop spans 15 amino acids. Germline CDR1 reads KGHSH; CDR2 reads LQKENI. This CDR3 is CASSPGQGIGNTIYF.

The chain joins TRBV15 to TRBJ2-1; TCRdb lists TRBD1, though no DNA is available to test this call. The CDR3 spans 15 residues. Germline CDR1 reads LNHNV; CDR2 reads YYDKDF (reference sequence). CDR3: CATSRPDRGNGEQFF.

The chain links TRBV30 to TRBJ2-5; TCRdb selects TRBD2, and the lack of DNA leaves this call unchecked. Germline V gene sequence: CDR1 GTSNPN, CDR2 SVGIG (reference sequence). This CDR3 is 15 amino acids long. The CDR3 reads CAWSRSSGGYETQYF.